These 20 T cell receptor beta chains were sequenced from one sample in a study of cytomegalovirus exposure and HLA in healthy donors. The repertoire was sequenced with immunoSEQ multiplex PCR; TCRdb's copy has only in-frame clones and lacks some. Among 110,000 to 150,000 clones, 86% were seen once, and the ten largest hold roughly 3%. Sequencing was done on a sample of PBMCs. The receptor source for this set is a young man in good health and CMV-seronegative.

This clone has a handful of counts. The chain links TRBV4-1 to TRBJ2-7; 9 bases match TRBD2. The CDR3 length is 15 residues. Germline V gene sequence: CDR1 MGHRA, CDR2 YSYEKL. Trimming at V came to 1 base and at J to 7 bases, leaving 8 bases not matched to a gene. In nucleotides, the CDR3 is TGCGCCAGCAGCCAAGTTGGCGGGGGGGCTGGAGAGCAGTACTTC. Translating it yields CASSQVGGGAGEQYF.

The chain uses TRBV5-1 and TRBJ1-1, with TRBD1 as a possible D gene (6 bases). CDR1 and CDR2 (germline): SGHRS, YFSETQ. The V gene lost 2 bases and the J gene lost 0 bases, with 14 bases spanning the gap. This CDR3 contains 16 residues. The CDR3 DNA sequence: TGCGCCAGCAGCTTTTCCGGACAGCTCTTGAACACTGAAGCTTTCTTT. This sequence encodes CASSFSGQLLNTEAFF.

This clone is a singleton in its sample. This chain uses TRBV28 with TRBJ1-2; 9 nucleotides line up with TRBD1. This CDR3 spans 15 amino acids. Germline V lookup: CDR1 MDHEN, CDR2 SYDVKM. The V and J ends lost 5 bases and 3 bases, in that order; junction bases with no gene match: 7. As DNA, the CDR3 is TGTGCCAGCAGTCTAAAGGGACAGGGACACTATGGCTACACCTTC. Translation gives CASSLKGQGHYGYTF.

The chain combines TRBV6-5 with TRBJ2-7; a possible D gene is TRBD1 (5 bases). V lost 0 bases, J lost 3 bases, and 15 bases lay in between. The CDR3 is made up of 16 amino acids. Germline V gene lookup returns CDR1 MNHEY and CDR2 SVGAGI. CDR3 in amino acids: CASSYSIGQGFYEQYF. The CDR3, as DNA: TGTGCCAGCAGTTACTCGATAGGTCAGGGTTTCTACGAGCAGTACTTC.

The gene calls are TRBV6-5 and TRBJ1-2; D is possibly TRBD1 (6 bases). V was cut by 1 base and J by 6 bases, with 12 bases left in between. The V gene's germline CDR1 is MNHEY and CDR2 SVGAGI. This CDR3 comprises 14 residues. CDR3 sequence reads: CASSYFPRQDGYTF. CDR3 bases: TGTGCCAGCAGTTACTTCCCCCGACAGGATGGCTACACCTTC.

This chain joins TRBV6-1 and TRBJ2-5; 10 bases are shared with TRBD1. Germline V gives CDR1 MNHNS, CDR2 SASEGT. The CDR3 covers 13 residues. V shed 5 bases, J shed 6 bases, and the junction held 3 bases outside the gene matches. DNA of the CDR3: TGTGCCAGCAGTCGACAGGGGGCACAGACCCAGTACTTC. Its protein product is CASSRQGAQTQYF.

The V and J genes are TRBV18 and TRBJ2-5; D remains ambiguous. The CDR3 runs to 13 residues. V lost 0 bases, J lost 1 base, and 3 bases lay in between. The V gene's germline CDR1 is KGHSH and CDR2 LQKENI. The CDR3 here is CASSPPSQETQYF. CDR3 DNA sequence: TGTGCCAGCTCACCACCTAGCCAAGAGACCCAGTACTTC.

The rearrangement uses TRBV7-9 and TRBJ2-7; 9 nucleotides match TRBD1. Germline V gene data show CDR1 as SEHNR and CDR2 as FQNEAQ (reference sequence). Losses at the gene ends were 5 bases for V and 2 bases for J; bases not matched to a gene: 7. The CDR3 extends over 15 amino acids. In nucleotides, the CDR3 is TGTGCCAGCAGCGGACCGGGACAGGGTCCCTACGAGCAGTACTTC. Its protein product is CASSGPGQGPYEQYF. The complete variable domain, with remaining parts taken from reference TRBV7-9 and TRBJ2-7, reads DTGVSQNPRHKITKRGQNVTFRCDPISEHNRLYWYRQTLGQGPEFLTYFQNEAQLEKSRLLSDRFSAERPKGSFSTLEIQRTEQGDSAMYLCASSGPGQGPYEQYFGPGTRLTVT.

This clone occurred once. As DNA, the CDR3 is TGTGCCACCAGCCTCAATCAGGGGGCTTCTACAGATACGCAGTATTTT. This sequence encodes CATSLNQGASTDTQYF. The rearrangement links TRBV15 to TRBJ2-3; 8 bases agree with TRBD1. This CDR3 spans 16 amino acids. Trimming cost V 5 bases and J 3 bases; bases outside gene matches: 10. CDR1 LNHNV and CDR2 YYDKDF come from the germline V gene (reference sequence).

The chain combines TRBV7-2 with TRBJ2-7; D is perhaps TRBD1 (7 bases). CDR3 size: 14 residues. Germline lookup yields CDR1 SGHTA and CDR2 FQGNSA. Trimming removed 4 bases at V and 2 bases at J, with 12 bases between. CDR3 loop: CASSWTGGAYEQYF. CDR3 nucleotides: TGTGCCAGCAGCTGGACAGGCGGGGCCTACGAGCAGTACTTC.

This clone was counted a few times. The chain couples TRBV18 to TRBJ2-7, with TRBD1 identical over 10 bases. The V and J ends lost 6 bases and 4 bases, in that order; junction bases with no gene match: 12. Germline V gene data show CDR1 as KGHSH and CDR2 as LQKENI. The CDR3 is made up of 16 amino acids. The CDR3 protein is CASSMGQGTDTYEQYF. In DNA, the CDR3 is TGTGCCAGCTCTATGGGACAGGGGACAGATACTTACGAGCAGTACTTC. The entire variable domain, with the rest obtained from reference TRBV18 and TRBJ2-7, is as follows: NAGVMQNPRHLVRRRGQEARLRCSPMKGHSHVYWYRQLPEEGLKFMVYLQKENIIDESGMPKERFSAEFPKEGPSILRIQQVVRGDSAAYFCASSMGQGTDTYEQYFGPGTRLTVT.

The genes are TRBV15 and TRBJ2-5, with 8 bases aligning to TRBD1. J was trimmed by 1 base and V by 1 base; bases with no gene match: 2. Germline CDR1 is LNHNV and CDR2 is YYDKDF (reference sequence). The CDR3 has 15 residues. CDR3: CATSRVQGAQETQYF. The CDR3 region has the DNA TGTGCCACCAGCAGAGTTCAGGGGGCCCAAGAGACCCAGTACTTC.

The chain combines TRBV7-8 with TRBJ2-1; 12 bases are a match to TRBD2. V was pared by 5 bases and J by 10 bases, with 3 bases of the junction left unmatched. Germline-derived CDR1 and CDR2 are SGHVS and FQNEAQ. This CDR3 has 13 residues. As DNA, the CDR3 is TGTGCCAGCAGCATTCTAGCGGGAGGGGAGCAGTTCTTC. This encodes CASSILAGGEQFF.

The chain links TRBV7-9 to TRBJ1-3; 8 bases are a match to TRBD1. Per germline, CDR1 SEHNR and CDR2 FQNEAQ (reference sequence). This CDR3 has 15 residues. With 4 bases clipped from V and 4 bases from J, the junction kept 6 bases outside the gene matches. CDR3 nucleotides: TGTGCCAGCAGCTCCACCTGGACAGGGGGAAACACCATATATTTT. Its translation is CASSSTWTGGNTIYF.

The J gene is TRBJ2-6, the V gene TRBV10-3, with D unclear. This CDR3 has 20 residues. V lost 6 bases, J lost 0 bases, and 24 bases lay in between. Germline loops: CDR1 ENHRY, CDR2 SYGVKD. The chain's CDR3 is CAIRRAPGRLPLSGANVLTF. Written as DNA, the CDR3 is TGTGCCATCAGGAGAGCCCCAGGTAGGCTCCCTCTCTCTGGGGCCAACGTCCTGACTTTC.

The V gene is TRBV7-2, the J gene TRBJ2-3; 9 positions agree with TRBD2. The CDR3 spans 19 residues. Per the germline V gene, CDR1 is SGHTA and CDR2 is FQGNSA. Losses at the gene ends were 2 bases for V and 2 bases for J; bases not matched to a gene: 14. This CDR3 reads CASSLWGWGAGGFTDTQYF. The CDR3 nucleotides read TGTGCCAGCAGCTTATGGGGATGGGGAGCGGGAGGCTTCACAGATACGCAGTATTTT.

This clone was detected a few times. This CDR3 is also generated by other DNA sequences in the sample. This rearrangement joins TRBV2 to TRBJ2-7, with no clear D. Trimming stripped 4 bases from V and 2 bases from J, with 3 bases between. This CDR3 is 11 amino acids long. CDR1 is SNHLY and CDR2 is FYNNEI in the germline V gene. The CDR3 here is CASSVAYEQYF. Here the CDR3 DNA reads TGTGCCAGCAGTGTAGCCTACGAGCAGTACTTC.

The genes are TRBV18 and TRBJ2-7; D may be TRBD2 (5 bases). With 2 bases removed from V and 3 bases from J, the gap between germline ends came to 17 bases. The CDR3 has 16 amino acids. Germline CDR1 is KGHSH and CDR2 is LQKENI. CDR3 protein: CASSPTRPAEDYEQYF. In DNA form, the CDR3 reads TGTGCCAGCTCACCAACCCGCCCAGCGGAGGACTACGAGCAGTACTTC.

The sample holds a few counts of this clone. The J gene is TRBJ1-2, the V gene TRBV7-2, with 8 bases that match TRBD1. The junction had 6 bases not matched to a gene; V was cut back by 5 bases and J by 4 bases. Germline values: CDR1 SGHTA, CDR2 FQGNSA. The CDR3 length is 14 residues. CDR3 region: CASSNQGAGYGYTF. The CDR3 nucleotides are TGTGCCAGCAGCAATCAGGGGGCCGGCTATGGCTACACCTTC.

CDR3 residues: CASSLASSRGRAMFF. The CDR3, as DNA: TGTGCCAGCAGCTTAGCCTCGAGTCGGGGGAGGGCGATGTTCTTC. The chain couples TRBV11-2 to TRBJ2-1; 7 nucleotides match TRBD2. The CDR3 totals 15 residues. The germline gives CDR1 SGHAT, CDR2 FQNNGV. Unmatched junction bases numbered 15, after V lost 1 base and J lost 15 bases.